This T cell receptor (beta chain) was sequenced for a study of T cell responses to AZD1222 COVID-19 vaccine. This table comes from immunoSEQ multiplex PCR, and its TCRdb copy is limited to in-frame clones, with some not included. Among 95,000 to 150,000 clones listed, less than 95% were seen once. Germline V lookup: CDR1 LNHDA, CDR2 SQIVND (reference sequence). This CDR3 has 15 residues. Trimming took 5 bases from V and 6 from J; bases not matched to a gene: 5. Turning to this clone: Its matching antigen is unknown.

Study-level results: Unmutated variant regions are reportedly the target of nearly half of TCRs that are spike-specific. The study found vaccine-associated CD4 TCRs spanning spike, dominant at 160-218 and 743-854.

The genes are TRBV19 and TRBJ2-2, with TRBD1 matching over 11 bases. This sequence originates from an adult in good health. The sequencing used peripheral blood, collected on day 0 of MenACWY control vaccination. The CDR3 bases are TGTGCCAGTAGTGTCCCGGGACAGGGGGCCGGGGAGCTGTTTTTT. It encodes CASSVPGQGAGELFF.